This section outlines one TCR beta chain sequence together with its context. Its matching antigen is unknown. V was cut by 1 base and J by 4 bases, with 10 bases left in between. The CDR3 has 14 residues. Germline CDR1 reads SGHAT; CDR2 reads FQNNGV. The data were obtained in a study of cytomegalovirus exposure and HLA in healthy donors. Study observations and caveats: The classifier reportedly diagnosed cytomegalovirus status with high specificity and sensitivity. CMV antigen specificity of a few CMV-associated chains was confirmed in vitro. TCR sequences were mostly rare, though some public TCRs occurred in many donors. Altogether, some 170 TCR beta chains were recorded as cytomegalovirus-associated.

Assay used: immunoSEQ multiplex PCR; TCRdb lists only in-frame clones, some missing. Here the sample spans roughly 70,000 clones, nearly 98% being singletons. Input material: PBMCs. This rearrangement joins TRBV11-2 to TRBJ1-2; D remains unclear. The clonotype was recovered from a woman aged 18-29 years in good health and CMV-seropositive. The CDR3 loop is CASSLGGDLYGYTF. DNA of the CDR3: TGTGCCAGCAGCTTAGGCGGGGATCTCTATGGCTACACCTTC.